This T cell receptor (beta chain) appears in the sequencing data of a study of blood T cell repertoires in COVID-19. Study context: The United States, Italy and Spain supplied acute and convalescent COVID-19 samples.

Original methodology: Researchers report that nucleated cell counts were estimated from reference gene primer amplification. The method was immunoSEQ multiplex PCR; TCRdb's version includes in-frame clones alone and lacks a portion of them. Clonal size and the V and J genes are those of that table, whereas D and trimming came from the DNA. Among tens of thousands of clones listed, 90% were seen once. Sequenced material: peripheral blood. This TCR was sampled from a human donor in a cohort sampled during active COVID-19.

CDR3 amino acids: CASSPRSGVQETQYF. In nucleotides, the CDR3 is TGCGCCAGCAGTCCGAGGTCGGGGGTCCAAGAGACCCAGTACTTC. V is TRBV5-1 and J is TRBJ2-5; tentatively, D is TRBD2 (6 bases). Germline V gene sequence: CDR1 SGHRS, CDR2 YFSETQ. Trimming took off 5 bases at V and 1 base at J, with 15 bases between the two ends. The CDR3 has 15 amino acids.